This T cell receptor (beta chain) was captured by sequencing in a study of T cells in Graves' hyperthyroidism and ophthalmopathy (dated by TCRdb to 2018 to 2020). Study-level background: Peripheral blood was collected at initial diagnosis, before any treatment. TCR V-J signatures able to tell the groups apart were searched for in a discovery cohort of some 97 patients, of whom more than 40 had Graves' ophthalmopathy and 55 to 60 had stable Graves' hyperthyroidism. Prospective prediction of ophthalmopathy was tested in an independent validation cohort consisting of fewer than 20 hyperthyroidism patients and around 16 patients who later progressed to ophthalmopathy. The roughly 90 discovery patients were divided at random into training and test sets in a 7:3 ratio. In about 6 Graves' hyperthyroidism patients, the study also compared T-cell repertoires from thyroid tissue with T-cell repertoires from blood. Once sampling was done, hyperthyroidism patients were given methimazole at a starting dose of 30 mg daily, whereas ophthalmopathy patients were given high-dose intravenous methylprednisolone. TCR Vbeta CDR3 sequencing of roughly 140 peripheral blood samples (roughly 41 ophthalmopathy, roughly 74 hyperthyroidism and approximately 17 progressor patients) is reported in the paper. Study-wide conclusions, independent of this receptor: Blood samples also contained most of the expanded thyroid clonotypes (frequency above 0.001), which suggests that blood repertoires may reflect thyroid immune responses. In validation, the model predicted progression to ophthalmopathy a median of roughly 6.2 months before onset, with roughly 71% sensitivity and nearly 75% specificity. Sample size was not statistically predetermined, and investigators were not blinded to group allocation. A model built on a 13 V-J signature distinguished ophthalmopathy from stable hyperthyroidism, reaching around 90% sensitivity and 81.08% specificity in cross-validation and 80%/75% in testing.

V is trimmed back by 3 bases and J by 6 bases, and the junction contains 8 bases that no gene match accounts for. From cysteine to phenylalanine, the CDR3 is 15 amino acids long. The retained sequence is limited to the CDR3, 45 bases, with the frame set at the first base. CDR1 is given as SGHVS and CDR2 as FNYEAQ, both from the germline V gene. TCR beta CDR3 regions were amplified from RNA transcripts. For the first round of RT-PCR on the TCR CDR3, the HTBI primer set was used together with the Qiagen OneStep RT-PCR kit. A second multiplex PCR round built the libraries, followed by size selection and purification. Sequencing of the libraries was done on an Illumina HiSeq2000 using paired-end 100 bp reads. The source study handled its data this way. Raw data were processed with SOAPnuke, discarding reads with adapters, uncalled bases, mean Phred below 15, or no exact constant-primer or identifier match. COPE v1.2.5 was used to merge high-quality paired reads, and clonotypes were defined as unique nucleotide sequences. MiTCR v1.1 was used to align clonotypes to the IMGT TRBV, TRBD and TRBJ reference segments. The analysis was restricted to V-J combinations with a frequency above 0.0001, which together covered 99% to 99.2% of the repertoires. The TCS score was defined as the ratio of F50 (clonal expansion) to E x V (chaos), calculated using BLOSUM62-based TCRdist between CDR3 peptides within each V-J. Welch's t-statistics and random forest reduced some 510 V-J features to roughly 13, which were used in a naive Bayes classifier (R e1071). The Morisita-Horn index was used to measure how similar the thyroid and blood repertoires were. The public reads were reprocessed in TCRdb via fastp at Q25 and MiXCR, keeping in-frame beta chains. Rows with a matching CDR3 protein are joined into one entry that keeps the most common DNA and genes. The V and J calls, along with clone size, are taken from TCRdb and not from the paper's own processing. The sample contains 35,000 to 45,000 distinct CDR3 sequences, around half of them found a single time. The ten biggest clones cover about 17% of the sample.

Ophthalmopathy patients had moderately to severely active disease, with a Clinical Activity Score of 3 or more, a NOSPECS grade of 4 or more, and a disease duration of less than 3 months. Any patient with an uncontrolled infection, another autoimmune disease, pregnancy or lactation was excluded. Diagnoses were established on the basis of clinical symptoms, serum thyroxine and TRAb, thyroid ultrasound, and orbital computed tomography. Ficoll-Paque density gradient centrifugation was used to isolate PBMCs from around 10 ml of fresh peripheral blood. Total RNA was extracted with Trizol reagent, and quality was checked on an Agilent 2100 Bioanalyzer. As concerns this clonotype: Its antigen is currently not known. No qualities accompany the bases; no much larger clone lies one base away.

This clonotype originated in a middle-aged man with Graves' ophthalmopathy. The rearrangement combines TRBV7-6 with TRBJ2-1; 7 bases in the junction line up with TRBD1. Input material: blood. The CDR3 sequence is CASSLTVAGGNEQFF. The DNA sequence is TGTGCCAGCAGCTTGACGGTGGCAGGGGGCAATGAGCAGTTCTTC.